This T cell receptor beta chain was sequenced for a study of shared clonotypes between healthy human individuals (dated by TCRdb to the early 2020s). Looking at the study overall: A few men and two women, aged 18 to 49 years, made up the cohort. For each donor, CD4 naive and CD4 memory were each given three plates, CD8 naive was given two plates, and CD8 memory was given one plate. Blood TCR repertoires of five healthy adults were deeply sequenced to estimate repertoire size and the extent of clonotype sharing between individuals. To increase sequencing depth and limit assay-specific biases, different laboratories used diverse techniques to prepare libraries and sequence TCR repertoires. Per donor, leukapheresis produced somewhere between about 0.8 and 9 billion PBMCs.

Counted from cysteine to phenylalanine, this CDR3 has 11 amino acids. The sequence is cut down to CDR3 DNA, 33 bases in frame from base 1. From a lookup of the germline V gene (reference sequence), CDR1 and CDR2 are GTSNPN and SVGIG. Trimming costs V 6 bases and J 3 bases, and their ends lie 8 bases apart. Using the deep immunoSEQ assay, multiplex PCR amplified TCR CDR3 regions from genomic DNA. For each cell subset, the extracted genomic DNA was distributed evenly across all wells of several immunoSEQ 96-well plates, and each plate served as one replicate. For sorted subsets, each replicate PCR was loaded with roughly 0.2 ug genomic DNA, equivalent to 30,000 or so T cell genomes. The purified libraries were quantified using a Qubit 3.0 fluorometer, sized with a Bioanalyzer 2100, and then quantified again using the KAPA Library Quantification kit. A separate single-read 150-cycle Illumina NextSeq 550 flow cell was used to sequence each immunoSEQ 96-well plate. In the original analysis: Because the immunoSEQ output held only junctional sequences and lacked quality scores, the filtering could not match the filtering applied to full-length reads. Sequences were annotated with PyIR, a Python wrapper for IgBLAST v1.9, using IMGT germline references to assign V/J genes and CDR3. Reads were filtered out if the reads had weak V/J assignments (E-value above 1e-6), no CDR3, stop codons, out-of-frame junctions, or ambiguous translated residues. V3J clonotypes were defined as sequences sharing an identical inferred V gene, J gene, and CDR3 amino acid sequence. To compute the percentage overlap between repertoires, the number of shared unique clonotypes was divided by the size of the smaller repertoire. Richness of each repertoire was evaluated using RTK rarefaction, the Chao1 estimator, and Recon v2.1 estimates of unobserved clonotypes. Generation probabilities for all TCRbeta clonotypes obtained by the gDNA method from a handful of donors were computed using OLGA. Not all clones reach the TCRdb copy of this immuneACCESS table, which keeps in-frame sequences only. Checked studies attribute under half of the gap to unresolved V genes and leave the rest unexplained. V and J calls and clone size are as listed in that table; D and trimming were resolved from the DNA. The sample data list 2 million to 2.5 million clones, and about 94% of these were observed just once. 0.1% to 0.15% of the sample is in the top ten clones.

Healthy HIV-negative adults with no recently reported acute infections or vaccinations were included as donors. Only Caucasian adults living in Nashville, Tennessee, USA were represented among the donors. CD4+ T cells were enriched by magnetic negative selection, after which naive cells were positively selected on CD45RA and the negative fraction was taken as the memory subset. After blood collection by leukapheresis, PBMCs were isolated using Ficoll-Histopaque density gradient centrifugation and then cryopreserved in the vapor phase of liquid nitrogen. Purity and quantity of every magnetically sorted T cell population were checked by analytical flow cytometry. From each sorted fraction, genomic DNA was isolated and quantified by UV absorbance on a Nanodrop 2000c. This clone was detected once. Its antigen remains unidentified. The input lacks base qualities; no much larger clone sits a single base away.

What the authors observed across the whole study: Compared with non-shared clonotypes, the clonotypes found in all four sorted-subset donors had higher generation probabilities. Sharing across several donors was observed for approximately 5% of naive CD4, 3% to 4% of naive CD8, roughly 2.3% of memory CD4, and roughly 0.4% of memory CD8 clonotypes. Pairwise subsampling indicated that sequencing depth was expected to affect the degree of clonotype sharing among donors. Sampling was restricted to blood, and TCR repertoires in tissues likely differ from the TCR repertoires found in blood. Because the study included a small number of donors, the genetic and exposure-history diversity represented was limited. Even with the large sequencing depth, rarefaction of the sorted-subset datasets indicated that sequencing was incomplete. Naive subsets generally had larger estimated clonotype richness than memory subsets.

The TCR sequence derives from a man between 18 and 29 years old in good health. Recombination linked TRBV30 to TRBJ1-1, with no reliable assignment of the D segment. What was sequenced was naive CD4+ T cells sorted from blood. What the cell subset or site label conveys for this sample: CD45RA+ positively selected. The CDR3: CACMRDTEAFF. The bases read TGTGCCTGCATGAGGGACACTGAAGCTTTCTTT.